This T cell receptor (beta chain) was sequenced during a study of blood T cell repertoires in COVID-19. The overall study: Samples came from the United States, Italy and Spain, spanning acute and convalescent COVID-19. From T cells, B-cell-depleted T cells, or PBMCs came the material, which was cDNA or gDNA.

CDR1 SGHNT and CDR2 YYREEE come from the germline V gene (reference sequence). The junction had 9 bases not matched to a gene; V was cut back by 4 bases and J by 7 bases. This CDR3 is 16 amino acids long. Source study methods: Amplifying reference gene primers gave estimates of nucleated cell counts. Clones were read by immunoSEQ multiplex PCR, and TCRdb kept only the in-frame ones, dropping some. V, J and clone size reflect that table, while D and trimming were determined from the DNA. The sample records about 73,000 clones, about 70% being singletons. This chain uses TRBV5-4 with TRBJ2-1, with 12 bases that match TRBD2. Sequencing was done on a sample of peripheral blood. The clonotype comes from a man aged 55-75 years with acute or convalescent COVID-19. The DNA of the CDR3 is TGTGCCAGCAGCGACGAACTAGCGGGGGGCGGGAATGAGCAGTTCTTC. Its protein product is CASSDELAGGGNEQFF.